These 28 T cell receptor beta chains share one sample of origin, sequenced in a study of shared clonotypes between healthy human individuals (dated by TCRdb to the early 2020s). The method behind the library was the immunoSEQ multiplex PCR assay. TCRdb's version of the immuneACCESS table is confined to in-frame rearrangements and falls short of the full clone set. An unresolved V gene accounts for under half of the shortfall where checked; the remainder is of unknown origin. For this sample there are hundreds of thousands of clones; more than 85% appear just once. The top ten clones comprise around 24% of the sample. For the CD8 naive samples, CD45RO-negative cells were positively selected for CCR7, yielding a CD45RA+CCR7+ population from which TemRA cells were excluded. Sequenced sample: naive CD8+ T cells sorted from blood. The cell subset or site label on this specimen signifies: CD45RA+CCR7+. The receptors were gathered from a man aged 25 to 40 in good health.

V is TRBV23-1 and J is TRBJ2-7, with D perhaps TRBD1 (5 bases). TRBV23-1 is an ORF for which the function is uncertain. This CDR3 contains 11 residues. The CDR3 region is CAATGSYEQYF. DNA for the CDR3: TGCGCGGCAACAGGTTCCTACGAGCAGTACTTC.

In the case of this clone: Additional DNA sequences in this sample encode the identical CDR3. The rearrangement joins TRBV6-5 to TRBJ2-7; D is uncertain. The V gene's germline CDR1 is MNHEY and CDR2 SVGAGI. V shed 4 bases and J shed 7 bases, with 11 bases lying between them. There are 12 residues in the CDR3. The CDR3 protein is CASSSGLREQYF. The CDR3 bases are TGTGCCAGCAGTTCGGGTTTGAGGGAGCAGTACTTC.

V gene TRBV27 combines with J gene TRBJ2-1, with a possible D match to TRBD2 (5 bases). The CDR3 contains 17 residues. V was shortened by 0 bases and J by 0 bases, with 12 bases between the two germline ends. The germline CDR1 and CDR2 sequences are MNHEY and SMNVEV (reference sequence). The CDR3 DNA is TGTGCCAGCAGTTTATCTAAGCGGAGCAGCTCCTACAATGAGCAGTTCTTC. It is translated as CASSLSKRSSSYNEQFF.

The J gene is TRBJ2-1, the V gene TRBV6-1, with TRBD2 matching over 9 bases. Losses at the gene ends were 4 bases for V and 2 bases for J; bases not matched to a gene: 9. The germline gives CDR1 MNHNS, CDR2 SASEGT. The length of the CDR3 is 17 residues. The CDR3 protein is CASSAKGAGGPYNEQFF. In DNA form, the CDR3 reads TGTGCCAGCAGTGCGAAAGGAGCGGGAGGACCCTACAATGAGCAGTTCTTC.

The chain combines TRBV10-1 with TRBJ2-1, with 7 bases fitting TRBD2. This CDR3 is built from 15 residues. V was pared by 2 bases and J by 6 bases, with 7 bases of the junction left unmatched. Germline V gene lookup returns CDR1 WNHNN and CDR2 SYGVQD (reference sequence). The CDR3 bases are TGCGCCAGCAGTGAGATTGCGGGAGAAGTCAATGAGCAGTTCTTC. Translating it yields CASSEIAGEVNEQFF.

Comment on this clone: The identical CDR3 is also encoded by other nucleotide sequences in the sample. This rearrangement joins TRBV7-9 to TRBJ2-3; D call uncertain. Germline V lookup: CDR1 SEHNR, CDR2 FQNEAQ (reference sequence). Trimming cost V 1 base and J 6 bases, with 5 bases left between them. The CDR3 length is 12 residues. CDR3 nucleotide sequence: TGTGCCAGCAGCTTAGATTTGGATACGCAGTATTTT. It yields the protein CASSLDLDTQYF.

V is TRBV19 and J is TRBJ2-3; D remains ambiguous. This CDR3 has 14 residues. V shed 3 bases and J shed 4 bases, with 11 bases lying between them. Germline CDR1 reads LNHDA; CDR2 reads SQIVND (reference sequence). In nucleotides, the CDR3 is TGTGCCAGTAGTATTTATGGAATAGCAGATACGCAGTATTTT. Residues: CASSIYGIADTQYF.

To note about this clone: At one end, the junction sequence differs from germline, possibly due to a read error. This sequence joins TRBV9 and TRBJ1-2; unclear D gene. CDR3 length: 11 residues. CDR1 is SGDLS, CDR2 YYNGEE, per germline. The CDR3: CASRAAGALHF. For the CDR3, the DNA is TGTGCCAGCAGAGCGGCGGGAGCTCTCCACTTC. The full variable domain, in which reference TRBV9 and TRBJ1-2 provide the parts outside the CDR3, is DSGVTQTPKHLITATGQRVTLRCSPRSGDLSVYWYQQSLDQGLQFLIQYYNGEERAKGNILERFSAQQFPDLHSELNLSSLELGDSALYFCASRAAGALHFGSGTRLTVV.

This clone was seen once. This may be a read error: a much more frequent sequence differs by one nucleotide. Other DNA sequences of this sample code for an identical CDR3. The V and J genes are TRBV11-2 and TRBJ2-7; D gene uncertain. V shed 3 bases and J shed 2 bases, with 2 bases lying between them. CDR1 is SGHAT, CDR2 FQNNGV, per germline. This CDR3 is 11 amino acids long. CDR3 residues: CASSFTYEQYF. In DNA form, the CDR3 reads TGTGCCAGCAGCTTCACCTACGAGCAGTACTTC.

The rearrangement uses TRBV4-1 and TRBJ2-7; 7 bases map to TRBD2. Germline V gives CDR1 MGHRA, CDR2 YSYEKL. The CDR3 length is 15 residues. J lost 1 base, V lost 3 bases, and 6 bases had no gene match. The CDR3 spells CASSQPTSRSYEQYF. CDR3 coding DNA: TGCGCCAGCAGCCAGCCGACTAGCCGGTCCTACGAGCAGTACTTC.

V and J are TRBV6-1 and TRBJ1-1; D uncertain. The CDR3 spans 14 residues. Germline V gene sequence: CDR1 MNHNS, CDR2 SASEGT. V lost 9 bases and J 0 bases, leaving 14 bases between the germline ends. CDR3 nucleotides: TGTGCCAGGTCCGGGGAGGCACTGAACACTGAAGCTTTCTTT. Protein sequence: CARSGEALNTEAFF.

The DNA of the CDR3 is TGTGCCAGCAGTTTAGGACCCACCCAGACCTACGAGCAGTACTTC. Protein: CASSLGPTQTYEQYF. The V call is TRBV27, the J call TRBJ2-7; no firm D call. V dropped 2 bases and J dropped 2 bases, with 13 bases sitting between them. The CDR3 spans 15 residues. Germline lookup yields CDR1 MNHEY and CDR2 SMNVEV (reference sequence).

CDR3 sequence reads: CASSPRTSGSYEQYF. In DNA, the CDR3 is TGTGCCAGTAGTCCAAGGACTAGCGGGAGCTACGAGCAGTACTTC. The V call is TRBV19, the J call TRBJ2-7; TRBD2 agrees at 13 bases. This CDR3 region has 15 residues. Per germline, CDR1 LNHDA and CDR2 SQIVND (reference sequence). Trimming cost V 5 bases and J 3 bases; bases outside gene matches: 4.

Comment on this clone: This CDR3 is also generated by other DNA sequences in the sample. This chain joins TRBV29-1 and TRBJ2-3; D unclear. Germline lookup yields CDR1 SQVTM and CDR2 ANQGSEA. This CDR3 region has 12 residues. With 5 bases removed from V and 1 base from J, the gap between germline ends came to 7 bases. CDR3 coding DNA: TGCAGCGTTCCAGGTGGCACAGATACGCAGTATTTT. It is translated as CSVPGGTDTQYF.

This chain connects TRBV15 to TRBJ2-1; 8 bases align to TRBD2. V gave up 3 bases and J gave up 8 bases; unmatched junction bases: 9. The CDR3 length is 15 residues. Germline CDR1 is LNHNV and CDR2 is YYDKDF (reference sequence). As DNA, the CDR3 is TGTGCCACCAGCAGTCCAGCGGGAGTGCTGGATGAGCAGTTCTTC. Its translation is CATSSPAGVLDEQFF.

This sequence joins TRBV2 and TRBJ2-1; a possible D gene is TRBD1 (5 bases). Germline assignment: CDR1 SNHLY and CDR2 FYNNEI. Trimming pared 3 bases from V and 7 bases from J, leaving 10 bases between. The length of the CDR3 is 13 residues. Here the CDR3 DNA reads TGTGCCAGCAGTGAGGGGCCAGTTAATGAGCAGTTCTTC. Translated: CASSEGPVNEQFF.

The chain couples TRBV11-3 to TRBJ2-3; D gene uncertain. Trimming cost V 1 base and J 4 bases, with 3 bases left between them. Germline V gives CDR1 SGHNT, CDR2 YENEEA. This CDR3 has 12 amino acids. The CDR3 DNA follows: TGTGCCAGCAGCTTAGCGGCAGATACGCAGTATTTT. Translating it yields CASSLAADTQYF.

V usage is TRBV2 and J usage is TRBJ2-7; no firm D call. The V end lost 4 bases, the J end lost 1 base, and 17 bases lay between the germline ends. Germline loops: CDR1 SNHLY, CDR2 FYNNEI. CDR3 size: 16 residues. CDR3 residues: CASSVASAGTSYEQYF. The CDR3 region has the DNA TGTGCCAGCAGTGTGGCGTCCGCAGGAACATCCTACGAGCAGTACTTC.

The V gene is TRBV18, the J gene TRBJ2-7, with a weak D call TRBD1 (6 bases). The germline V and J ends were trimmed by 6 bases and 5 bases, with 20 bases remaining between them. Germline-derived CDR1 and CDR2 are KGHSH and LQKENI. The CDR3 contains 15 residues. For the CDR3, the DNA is TGTGCCAGCTCGGCGACAACCGGGACAAAAAACGAGCAGTACTTC. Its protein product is CASSATTGTKNEQYF.

The CDR3 is CASSLGLGREQYF. DNA of the CDR3: TGTGCCAGCAGCTTAGGGTTAGGGCGCGAGCAGTACTTC. V and J are TRBV7-3 and TRBJ2-7; D call uncertain. Germline CDR1 reads SGHTA; CDR2 reads FQGTGA. Trimming cost V 2 bases and J 6 bases, with 11 bases left between them. The CDR3 has 13 residues.

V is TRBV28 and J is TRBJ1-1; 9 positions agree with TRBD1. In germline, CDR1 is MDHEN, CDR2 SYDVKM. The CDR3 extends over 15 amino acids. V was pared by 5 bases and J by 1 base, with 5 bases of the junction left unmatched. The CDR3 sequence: CASSKPGQGNTEAFF. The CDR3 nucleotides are TGTGCCAGCAGTAAACCGGGACAGGGGAACACTGAAGCTTTCTTT. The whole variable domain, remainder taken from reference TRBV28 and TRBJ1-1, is DVKVTQSSRYLVKRTGEKVFLECVQDMDHENMFWYRQDPGLGLRLIYFSYDVKMKEKGDIPEGYSVSREKKERFSLILESASTNQTSMYLCASSKPGQGNTEAFFGQGTRLTVV.

In DNA, the CDR3 is TGTGCCAGCAGCCCTCACCACAGGGGACAGGGGCATGAAAAACTGTTTTTT. This codes for CASSPHHRGQGHEKLFF. V gene TRBV9 combines with J gene TRBJ1-4; 10 bases fit TRBD1. In germline, CDR1 is SGDLS, CDR2 YYNGEE. CDR3 length: 17 residues. The V gene end was trimmed by 4 bases and the J gene end by 6 bases; junction bases not matched to a gene: 12.

CDR3 DNA sequence: TGTGCCAGCAGCTTCACTCAGTCAGATACGCAGTATTTT. As protein: CASSFTQSDTQYF. This rearrangement joins TRBV7-3 to TRBJ2-3; D unresolved. Trimming pared 3 bases from V and 4 bases from J, leaving 8 bases between. Germline V gives CDR1 SGHTA, CDR2 FQGTGA. CDR3 length: 13 amino acids.

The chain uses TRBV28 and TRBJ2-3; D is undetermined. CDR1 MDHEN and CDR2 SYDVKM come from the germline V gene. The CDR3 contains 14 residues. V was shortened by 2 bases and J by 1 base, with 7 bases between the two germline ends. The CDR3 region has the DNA TGTGCCAGCAGTTTAGACGGAGGCACAGATACGCAGTATTTT. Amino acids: CASSLDGGTDTQYF.

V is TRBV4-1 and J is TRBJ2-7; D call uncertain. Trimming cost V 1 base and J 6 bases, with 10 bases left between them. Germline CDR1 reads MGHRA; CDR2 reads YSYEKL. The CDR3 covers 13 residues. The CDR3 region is CASSQALATEQYF. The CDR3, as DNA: TGCGCCAGCAGCCAAGCGTTGGCTACCGAGCAGTACTTC.

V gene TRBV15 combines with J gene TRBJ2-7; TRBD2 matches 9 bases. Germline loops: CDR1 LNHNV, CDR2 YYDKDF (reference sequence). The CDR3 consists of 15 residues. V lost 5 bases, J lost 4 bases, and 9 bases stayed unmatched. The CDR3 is CATSPGATSGYEQYF. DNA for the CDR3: TGTGCCACCAGCCCCGGGGCCACTAGCGGGTACGAGCAGTACTTC.

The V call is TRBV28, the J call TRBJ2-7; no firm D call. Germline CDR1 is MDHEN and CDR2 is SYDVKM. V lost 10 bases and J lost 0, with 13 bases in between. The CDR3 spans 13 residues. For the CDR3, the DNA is TGTGCCACCCTCCGGACGGACTCCTACGAGCAGTACTTC. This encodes CATLRTDSYEQYF.

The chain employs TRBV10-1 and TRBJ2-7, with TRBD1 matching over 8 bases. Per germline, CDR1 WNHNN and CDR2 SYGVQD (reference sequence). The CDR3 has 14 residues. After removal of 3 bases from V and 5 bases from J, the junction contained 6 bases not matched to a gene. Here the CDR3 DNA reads TGCGCCAGCAGTGATGGACAGGGCCCCAACGAGCAGTACTTC. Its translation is CASSDGQGPNEQYF.